The 10 T cell receptor beta chains listed next were all sequenced from one sample in a study of beta chain features in type 1 diabetes. As every portion of the isolated RNA was reverse transcribed, the sequencing read expressed TCRB transcripts. Some clones are missing from TCRdb's copy, which holds only in-frame ones; the method was immunoSEQ multiplex PCR. The sample has some 900,000 clones; roughly 16% are singletons. The specimen was naive CD4+ T cells from blood. The receptor set was obtained from a woman aged 18-29 years in good health.

This clone was found a few times. The V and J genes are TRBV15 and TRBJ2-5; D remains ambiguous. Trimming cost V 1 base and J 1 base, with 7 bases left between them. Germline V gene lookup returns CDR1 LNHNV and CDR2 YYDKDF (reference sequence). The CDR3 is 14 residues long. This CDR3 reads CATSRGYAQETQYF. DNA of the CDR3: TGTGCCACCAGCAGAGGGTACGCCCAAGAGACCCAGTACTTC.

This clone was counted a few times. The V and J genes are TRBV28 and TRBJ1-4; D gene uncertain. The CDR3 has 15 amino acids. V lost 5 bases and J 2 bases, leaving 12 bases between the germline ends. Per germline, CDR1 MDHEN and CDR2 SYDVKM. CDR3 sequence: CASSLPVGTNEKLFF. The CDR3 region has the DNA TGTGCCAGCAGTCTCCCTGTCGGGACTAATGAAAAACTGTTTTTT.

The rearrangement links TRBV9 to TRBJ2-1; 11 bases are a match to TRBD2. V shed 3 bases and J 7 bases; nucleotides not matched to a gene: 6. Germline V gene lookup returns CDR1 SGDLS and CDR2 YYNGEE. The CDR3 is made up of 15 amino acids. Here the CDR3 reads CASSGSGRDGNEQFF. The CDR3 DNA reads as TGTGCCAGCAGCGGTAGCGGGAGGGATGGGAATGAGCAGTTCTTC.

As concerns this clone: Additional DNA sequences in this sample encode the identical CDR3. The V and J genes are TRBV28 and TRBJ2-7, with 11 bases that match TRBD2. The CDR3 has 16 residues. V was pared by 2 bases and J by 0 bases, with 3 bases of the junction left unmatched. In germline, CDR1 is MDHEN, CDR2 SYDVKM. CDR3 amino acids: CASSLTGTSGSYEQYF. CDR3 nucleotide sequence: TGTGCCAGCAGTTTAACCGGGACTAGCGGCTCCTACGAGCAGTACTTC.

Concerning this clone itself: Additional DNA sequences in this sample encode the identical CDR3. The chain couples TRBV5-1 to TRBJ2-6; a possible D gene is TRBD2 (6 bases). The CDR3 totals 15 residues. Deletions cut 4 bases from V and 2 bases from J, with 10 bases between. Germline values: CDR1 SGHRS, CDR2 YFSETQ. The CDR3 DNA sequence: TGCGCCAGCAGCCGGACGGGGGCTGGGGCCAACGTCCTGACTTTC. Amino acids: CASSRTGAGANVLTF.

The sample holds a few counts of this clone. The V gene is TRBV7-9, the J gene TRBJ2-3; the D is unclear. CDR3 length equals 15 residues. Germline V gives CDR1 SEHNR, CDR2 FQNEAQ (reference sequence). The V end lost 5 bases, the J end lost 6 bases, and 18 bases lay between the germline ends. This CDR3 is CASSHGSNSGDTQYF. Here the CDR3 DNA reads TGTGCCAGCAGCCACGGTTCTAATTCCGGGGATACGCAGTATTTT.

The table lists this clone with a few counts. V and J are TRBV6-5 and TRBJ2-1, with D uncertain. The ends were cut back, 2 bases at V and 3 bases at J, with 5 bases in the middle. Germline V CDR1 and CDR2: MNHEY, SVGAGI. The CDR3 spans 13 residues. As DNA, the CDR3 is TGTGCCAGCAGTTACAGGGTCTACAATGAGCAGTTCTTC. Its translation: CASSYRVYNEQFF.

This clone has more than one count but fewer than ten. This sequence joins TRBV7-9 and TRBJ2-3; 8 nucleotides agree with TRBD1. The CDR3 has 16 residues. The V gene's germline CDR1 is SEHNR and CDR2 FQNEAQ (reference sequence). V shed 1 base and J 4 bases; nucleotides not matched to a gene: 7. CDR3 loop: CASSLVKTGEADTQYF. The CDR3 nucleotides read TGTGCCAGCAGCTTAGTAAAGACAGGGGAAGCAGATACGCAGTATTTT.

This clone was picked up a small number of times. The gene calls are TRBV5-1 and TRBJ1-2; 11 bases are shared with TRBD1. With V trimmed by 4 bases and J by 11 bases, 7 bases remained unmatched. The length of the CDR3 is 13 residues. Germline V gene sequence: CDR1 SGHRS, CDR2 YFSETQ. The CDR3 loop is CASSPWTGGEYTF. As DNA, the CDR3 is TGCGCCAGCAGCCCCTGGACAGGGGGCGAATACACCTTC.

This chain uses TRBV18 with TRBJ2-1; D gene ambiguous. The germline V and J ends were trimmed by 6 bases and 3 bases, with 15 bases remaining between them. Germline CDR1 reads KGHSH; CDR2 reads LQKENI. The CDR3 has 15 residues. CDR3: CASSLTEPRYNEQFF. DNA of the CDR3: TGTGCCAGCTCGCTCACAGAGCCCCGCTACAATGAGCAGTTCTTC.